The 30 T cell receptor beta chains below were found in one sample sequenced in a study of early T cells in non-severe SARS-CoV-2 infection. TCRdb processed the 5' RACE reads anew with MiXCR; each CDR3 protein has one entry. The sample holds around 83,000 distinct CDR3 sequences, roughly 10% seen once. Specimen: whole blood, collected at baseline. These receptors all come from an adult who was a healthcare worker with PCR-confirmed SARS-CoV-2 infection or an uninfected control (not recorded which).

In its sample, this clonotype was seen a few times. This chain uses TRBV7-3 with TRBJ2-6; D is unresolved. The CDR3 totals 15 residues. Trimming removed 2 bases from V and 0 bases from J, with 5 bases in between. Germline CDR1 and CDR2: SGHTA and FQGTGA. In DNA form, the CDR3 reads TGTGCCAGCAGCTTACCCCGCTCTGGGGCCAACGTCCTGACTTTC. Protein product: CASSLPRSGANVLTF.

This clonotype appeared many times. The J gene is TRBJ1-1, the V gene TRBV18, with 9 bases that match TRBD1. The CDR3 contains 15 residues. V trimming: 3 bases; J trimming: 4 bases; junction bases outside the gene matches: 6. CDR1 KGHSH and CDR2 LQKENI come from the germline V gene. The CDR3 loop reads CASSPLGTGITEAFF. The CDR3 DNA reads as TGTGCCAGCTCACCGCTCGGGACAGGGATCACTGAAGCTTTCTTT.

This clonotype was counted between two and nine times. The junction departs from the called germline gene at one end, perhaps through a read error. The CDR3 coding sequence is TGTGCCAGCAGCTTTGCCCGACAGGGGGCGAACGTCCTGACTTTC. Amino acids: CASSFARQGANVLTF. The J gene is TRBJ2-6, the V gene TRBV11-2, with TRBD1 matching 10 bases. The CDR3 totals 15 residues. Germline-derived CDR1 and CDR2 are SGHAT and FQNNGV.

The rearrangement uses TRBV5-1 and TRBJ2-5; D not resolved. The CDR3 has 11 amino acids. CDR1 is SGHRS, CDR2 YFSETQ, per germline. V was shortened by 5 bases and J by 3 bases, with 5 bases between the two germline ends. The CDR3 nucleotides read TGCGCCAGCAGTTCAAAAGAGACCCAGTACTTC. Protein product: CASSSKETQYF.

This clonotype appeared many times. This rearrangement joins TRBV20-1 to TRBJ2-5; D not certain. There are 14 residues in the CDR3. Trimming took 0 bases from V and 5 from J, leaving 13 bases between them. CDR1 is DFQATT, CDR2 SNEGSKA, per germline (reference sequence). The CDR3 sequence is CSARDRAGAETQYF. The CDR3 DNA reads TGCAGTGCTAGAGATCGCGCCGGAGCGGAGACCCAGTACTTC.

In DNA, the CDR3 is TGTGCCAGCAGTTCCCACCCAGGGGATTCCTACAATGAGCAGTTCTTC. It encodes CASSSHPGDSYNEQFF. The V and J genes are TRBV28 and TRBJ2-1; tentative D call: TRBD1 (6 bases). V dropped 4 bases and J dropped 1 base, with 14 bases sitting between them. The germline gives CDR1 MDHEN, CDR2 SYDVKM. This CDR3 region has 16 residues.

This clonotype was detected many times. The chain recombines TRBV10-2 with TRBJ1-1; D is ambiguous. Germline-derived CDR1 and CDR2 are WSHSY and SAAADI. V was pared by 3 bases and J by 3 bases, with 8 bases between. The CDR3 has 13 residues. DNA of the CDR3: TGCGCCAGCAGTGAAACCCGATACACTGAAGCTTTCTTT. Residues: CASSETRYTEAFF.

The chain uses TRBV5-1 and TRBJ2-1, with TRBD2 matching over 7 bases. This CDR3 comprises 13 residues. The germline V gene has CDR1 SGHRS and CDR2 YFSETQ. V shed 7 bases, J shed 7 bases, and the junction held 8 bases outside the gene matches. In DNA, the CDR3 is TGCGCCAGCGCGGAGACTAGCAGGAATGAGCAGTTCTTC. This translates into CASAETSRNEQFF.

Here the CDR3 reads CASSRQQGRGTDTQYF. In DNA form, the CDR3 reads TGTGCCAGCAGTCGCCAACAGGGTAGGGGCACAGATACGCAGTATTTT. V usage is TRBV27 and J usage is TRBJ2-3; possibly TRBD1 for D (6 bases). CDR3 length: 16 amino acids. V was clipped by 5 bases and J by 1 base, with 16 bases between them. The germline gives CDR1 MNHEY, CDR2 SMNVEV (reference sequence).

This clonotype has more than one count but fewer than ten. This chain connects TRBV20-1 to TRBJ2-3; D ambiguous. This CDR3 comprises 15 residues. The ends were cut back, 6 bases at V and 1 base at J, with 17 bases in the middle. Looked up from germline, CDR1 is DFQATT and CDR2 is SNEGSKA (reference sequence). CDR3 residues: CSANEPSPGTDTQYF. In DNA, the CDR3 is TGCAGTGCCAACGAGCCATCTCCGGGCACAGATACGCAGTATTTT.

This clonotype was counted at least ten times. This sequence joins TRBV7-9 and TRBJ1-6; 8 positions agree with TRBD1. J lost 9 bases, V lost 5 bases, and 6 bases had no gene match. From germline, CDR1 is SEHNR and CDR2 FQNEAQ (reference sequence). The CDR3 spans 14 residues. CDR3 residues: CASSRTGGTSPLHF. CDR3 bases: TGTGCCAGCAGCCGAACAGGGGGGACTTCACCCCTCCACTTT.

This clonotype has a handful of counts. The V and J genes are TRBV12-3 or TRBV12-4 and TRBJ2-5, with 7 nucleotides matching TRBD2. The ends lost 5 bases at V and 2 bases at J; junction bases unmatched: 11. The length of the CDR3 is 16 residues. DNA for the CDR3: TGTGCCAGCAGTGAACACCCGGGAGGAGCACAAGAGACCCAGTACTTC. Its translation: CASSEHPGGAQETQYF.

V and J are TRBV9 and TRBJ2-1, with D perhaps matching TRBD1 or TRBD2 (5 bases each). The CDR3 contains 16 residues. Trimming left V 1 base short and J 1 base short, with 12 bases between. The V gene's germline CDR1 is SGDLS and CDR2 YYNGEE. The CDR3 loop reads CASSVSSGQSYNEQFF. The CDR3 coding sequence is TGTGCCAGCAGCGTATCCAGCGGACAATCCTACAATGAGCAGTTCTTC. Complete variable domain (other parts from reference TRBV9 and TRBJ2-1): DSGVTQTPKHLITATGQRVTLRCSPRSGDLSVYWYQQSLDQGLQFLIQYYNGEERAKGNILERFSAQQFPDLHSELNLSSLELGDSALYFCASSVSSGQSYNEQFFGPGTRLTVL.

This clonotype was detected many times. This chain uses TRBV5-1 with TRBJ2-5; possible D gene TRBD1, 5 bases. The CDR3 runs 13 residues. With 4 bases removed from V and 4 bases from J, the gap between germline ends came to 11 bases. Germline V CDR1 and CDR2: SGHRS, YFSETQ. CDR3 sequence reads: CASSPRQIETQYF. The CDR3 coding sequence is TGCGCCAGCAGCCCTCGACAGATAGAGACCCAGTACTTC.

With regard to this clonotype: Being one base from a much bigger clone, this may be a read error. The V and J genes are TRBV9 and TRBJ2-5; no definite D call. V was cut by 0 bases and J by 5 bases, with 14 bases left in between. The CDR3 runs to 15 residues. CDR1 is SGDLS and CDR2 is YYNGEE in the germline V gene. The CDR3 reads CASSVGVSLGETQYF. CDR3 nucleotides: TGTGCCAGCAGCGTAGGGGTTAGCCTGGGGGAGACCCAGTACTTC.

There are a few counts of this clonotype. This chain joins TRBV12-3 or TRBV12-4 and TRBJ2-7; a weak D match, TRBD1 (5 bases). Trimming stripped 3 bases from V and 6 bases from J, with 24 bases between. CDR3 size: 17 residues. The CDR3 sequence: CASSFPLSGPLLSEQYF. In nucleotides, the CDR3 is TGTGCCAGCAGTTTTCCCTTGTCAGGGCCCTTACTTAGCGAGCAGTACTTC.

The chain carries TRBV20-1 and TRBJ2-1; TRBD2 matches 13 bases. The V gene end was trimmed by 3 bases and the J gene end by 8 bases; junction bases not matched to a gene: 4. This CDR3 spans 14 amino acids. Germline loops: CDR1 DFQATT, CDR2 SNEGSKA (reference sequence). The CDR3 nucleotides read TGCAGTGCTAGCTGGACTAGCGGGAGTGATGAGCAGTTCTTC. It translates to CSASWTSGSDEQFF.

This clonotype was seen ten or more times. The chain employs TRBV7-2 and TRBJ1-2; 11 positions match TRBD1. V was clipped by 4 bases and J by 8 bases; unmatched bases: 3. The CDR3 length is 13 residues. The germline CDR1 and CDR2 sequences are SGHTA and FQGNSA. The CDR3 sequence: CASSSRTGGGYTF. In nucleotides, the CDR3 is TGTGCCAGCAGCTCTCGGACAGGGGGCGGCTACACCTTC.

There are many counts of this clonotype. The genes are TRBV30 and TRBJ2-1; D is undetermined. This CDR3 has 12 amino acids. Between the trimmed V and J ends, which lost 5 bases and 0 bases, there was a span of 5 bases. Germline CDR1 and CDR2: GTSNPN and SVGIG (reference sequence). CDR3 in amino acids: CAWRYSYNEQFF. The CDR3 DNA reads as TGTGCCTGGCGGTACTCCTACAATGAGCAGTTCTTC.

This clonotype came up many times. The chain joins TRBV28 to TRBJ2-2; 8 bases match TRBD2. Unmatched junction bases numbered 10, after V lost 8 bases and J lost 5 bases. CDR3 size: 15 residues. Germline values: CDR1 MDHEN, CDR2 SYDVKM. The CDR3 DNA reads TGTGCCAGCTGCGAGACGGGAGGGGATACCGGGGAGCTGTTTTTT. Protein sequence: CASCETGGDTGELFF.

This clonotype showed up many times. The chain uses TRBV20-1 and TRBJ2-2, with D perhaps TRBD2 (5 bases). With 3 bases removed from V and 3 bases from J, the gap between germline ends came to 17 bases. The CDR3 is 16 amino acids. CDR1 and CDR2 from the germline V gene are DFQATT and SNEGSKA (reference sequence). The CDR3 reads CSARATGGLYTGELFF. Written as DNA, the CDR3 is TGCAGTGCTAGGGCGACCGGTGGACTTTACACCGGGGAGCTGTTTTTT.

V and J are TRBV5-6 and TRBJ2-1, with D unresolved. Germline CDR1 and CDR2: SGHDT and YYEEEE. V gave up 0 bases and J gave up 3 bases, with 10 bases separating them. The CDR3 runs to 15 residues. The CDR3 region has the DNA TGTGCCAGCAGCTTGGGAACACCAAACTACAATGAGCAGTTCTTC. This sequence encodes CASSLGTPNYNEQFF.

This clonotype was detected ten times or more. The chain couples TRBV29-1 to TRBJ2-3; D is perhaps TRBD1 (5 bases). Germline values: CDR1 SQVTM, CDR2 ANQGSEA. V was clipped by 5 bases and J by 5 bases, with 11 bases between them. The CDR3 runs 12 residues. As DNA, the CDR3 is TGCAGCGTTCGCCGACAGAAAGATACGCAGTATTTT. This translates into CSVRRQKDTQYF.

This clonotype occurred a few times. The chain uses TRBV5-1 and TRBJ1-6; D possibly corresponds to TRBD1 (5 bases). CDR3 length: 15 amino acids. Germline assignment: CDR1 SGHRS and CDR2 YFSETQ. V gave up 1 base and J gave up 7 bases, with 12 bases separating them. CDR3 bases: TGCGCCAGCAGCTTGTCCGGGACGGAGAATTCACCCCTCCACTTT. It specifies CASSLSGTENSPLHF.

The chain is built from TRBV28 and TRBJ1-2; 7 bases are shared with TRBD1. The V and J ends lost 6 bases and 3 bases, in that order; junction bases with no gene match: 4. The CDR3 spans 13 residues. Germline V CDR1 and CDR2: MDHEN, SYDVKM. Written as DNA, the CDR3 is TGTGCCAGCAGCTCAGGGGGTCACTATGGCTACACCTTC. This codes for CASSSGGHYGYTF.

There are a few counts of this clonotype. V gene TRBV27 combines with J gene TRBJ1-1; D call uncertain. The CDR3 consists of 14 residues. V lost 6 bases to trimming and J lost 2 bases, with 13 bases between them. CDR1 and CDR2 (germline): MNHEY, SMNVEV (reference sequence). This CDR3 is CASSPRTKNTEAFF. CDR3 in DNA: TGTGCCAGCAGCCCCCGAACTAAAAACACTGAAGCTTTCTTT.

This clonotype was detected only a few times. The chain is built from TRBV3-1 and TRBJ2-3, with no clear D. Germline assignment: CDR1 LGHDT and CDR2 YNNKEL (reference sequence). The CDR3 loop spans 11 amino acids. The V gene lost 5 bases and the J gene lost 3 bases, with 3 bases spanning the gap. Here the CDR3 reads CASSETDTQYF. The CDR3 nucleotides are TGTGCCAGCAGCGAGACAGATACGCAGTATTTT.

This clonotype was picked up a small number of times. This chain joins TRBV11-1 and TRBJ2-5, with a possible D match to TRBD2 (6 bases). Trimming stripped 4 bases from V and 4 bases from J, with 16 bases between. The length of the CDR3 is 15 residues. Germline V gene sequence: CDR1 SGHAT, CDR2 FQDESV (reference sequence). The CDR3 region has the DNA TGTGCCAGCAGCTCGGAGGGACGGGCGGGAGAGACCCAGTACTTC. Translated: CASSSEGRAGETQYF.

This clonotype has ten or more counts. This rearrangement joins TRBV7-2 to TRBJ2-7; TRBD2 matches 10 bases. The germline gives CDR1 SGHTA, CDR2 FQGNSA. The V and J ends lost 8 bases and 3 bases, in that order; junction bases with no gene match: 7. The CDR3 is 14 residues long. CDR3 coding DNA: TGTGCCAGCGGTCGGACTAGCGGAAACTACGAGCAGTACTTC. Translation gives CASGRTSGNYEQYF.

This clonotype has a handful of counts. The chain is built from TRBV20-1 and TRBJ2-1; the D gene is possibly TRBD2 (6 bases). CDR1 is DFQATT, CDR2 SNEGSKA, per germline (reference sequence). The CDR3 runs to 16 residues. Trimming left V 0 bases short and J 0 bases short, with 12 bases between. Here the CDR3 reads CSARDGGGNSYNEQFF. Written as DNA, the CDR3 is TGCAGTGCTAGAGACGGCGGAGGGAACTCCTACAATGAGCAGTTCTTC.